This passage covers 30 T cell receptor beta chains from one sample sequenced in a study of blood T cells in healthy people across ages. The use of a sample-barcoded 5' primer and a J-beta primer mix characterized a second PCR of about 7 to 12 cycles. MiXCR was run by TCRdb on the 5' RACE reads, yielding one entry per CDR3 protein. The table has 1,500,000 or so distinct CDR3 sequences, approximately 59% seen once. The sequenced sample consisted of blood. The receptors shown here come from a man aged 18 to 30 in good health.

The V gene is TRBV28, the J gene TRBJ2-7; TRBD1 matches 7 bases. J lost 2 bases, V lost 7 bases, and 8 bases had no gene match. From germline, CDR1 is MDHEN and CDR2 SYDVKM. The CDR3 runs to 14 residues. DNA for the CDR3: TGTGCCAGCAAGGGCAGGGGGTTTACCTACGAGCAGTACTTC. Its protein product is CASKGRGFTYEQYF.

V is TRBV18 and J is TRBJ1-2; D may be TRBD1 (6 bases). CDR1 KGHSH and CDR2 LQKENI come from the germline V gene. V was clipped by 3 bases and J by 0 bases, with 11 bases between them. This CDR3 spans 15 amino acids. The CDR3 protein is CASSPQDRANYGYTF. CDR3 in DNA: TGTGCCAGCTCACCTCAGGACAGAGCTAACTATGGCTACACCTTC. The whole variable domain, remainder taken from reference TRBV18 and TRBJ1-2, is NAGVMQNPRHLVRRRGQEARLRCSPMKGHSHVYWYRQLPEEGLKFMVYLQKENIIDESGMPKERFSAEFPKEGPSILRIQQVVRGDSAAYFCASSPQDRANYGYTFGSGTRLTVV.

The chain has TRBV10-3 and TRBJ2-4, with D perhaps TRBD1 (5 bases). This CDR3 spans 13 amino acids. V was clipped by 0 bases and J by 13 bases, with 13 bases between them. Germline loops: CDR1 ENHRY, CDR2 SYGVKD. CDR3 nucleotides: TGTGCCATCAGTGAGTCGGCAGGGCAGGAGCAGTACTTC. Protein sequence: CAISESAGQEQYF.

The chain uses TRBV5-1 and TRBJ1-2; the D gene is possibly TRBD1 (6 bases). Trimming shortened V by 3 bases and J by 7 bases, and 10 bases separated the two germline ends. This CDR3 spans 12 amino acids. Germline assignment: CDR1 SGHRS and CDR2 YFSETQ. CDR3 amino acids: CASSSGQPGYTF. For the CDR3, the DNA is TGCGCCAGCAGCTCCGGACAGCCTGGCTACACCTTC.

This clonotype appeared a few times. This CDR3 is CASSQRQGGTYGYTF. The CDR3 DNA is TGCGCCAGCAGCCAGAGACAGGGTGGGACCTATGGCTACACCTTC. This chain links TRBV4-1 with TRBJ1-2, with 7 bases fitting TRBD1. Trimming cost V 3 bases and J 4 bases; bases outside gene matches: 8. This CDR3 region has 15 residues. The V gene's germline CDR1 is MGHRA and CDR2 YSYEKL.

The chain uses TRBV27 and TRBJ2-2, with 7 nucleotides matching TRBD1. The germline CDR1 and CDR2 sequences are MNHEY and SMNVEV (reference sequence). Trimming at V came to 6 bases and at J to 0 bases, leaving 7 bases not matched to a gene. The CDR3 sequence is 16 residues long. CDR3 sequence reads: CASRPLTGTNTGELFF. The DNA of the CDR3 is TGTGCCAGCAGACCGTTGACAGGGACGAACACCGGGGAGCTGTTTTTT.

The chain links TRBV6-5 to TRBJ1-2; D is unclear. Germline V lookup: CDR1 MNHEY, CDR2 SVGAGI. Between the trimmed V and J ends, which lost 6 bases and 4 bases, there was a span of 12 bases. The CDR3 has 13 amino acids. The CDR3 region has the DNA TGTGCCAGCAGCGCAGCTGAGGGCTATGGCTACACCTTC. Residues: CASSAAEGYGYTF.

The chain carries TRBV29-1 and TRBJ2-1; TRBD1 is a possible D gene (6 bases). The J call could be wrong; TRBJ2-7 is a better fit for the DNA end. There are 14 residues in the CDR3. Germline V gene sequence: CDR1 SQVTM, CDR2 ANQGSEA. As DNA, the CDR3 is TGCAGCGTTGATGTGGGACACAACTACAATGAGCAGTACTTC. As protein: CSVDVGHNYNEQYF.

The CDR3 here is CATLGGGTGANVLTF. The CDR3 DNA follows: TGTGCCACCTTGGGAGGGGGCACTGGGGCCAACGTCCTGACTTTC. The chain has TRBV6-5 and TRBJ2-6; D may correspond to TRBD1 or TRBD2 (7 bases each). The CDR3 totals 15 residues. V was clipped by 10 bases and J by 2 bases, with 15 bases between them. CDR1 and CDR2 (germline): MNHEY, SVGAGI.

This clonotype was observed at least ten times. V is TRBV12-3 or TRBV12-4 and J is TRBJ2-5, with 7 positions matching TRBD2. V gave up 9 bases and J gave up 4 bases; unmatched junction bases: 8. CDR3 length: 13 residues. Written as DNA, the CDR3 is TGTGCCAGTTCATCGGGGGGTGGAGAGACCCAGTACTTC. This translates into CASSSGGGETQYF.

This rearrangement joins TRBV2 to TRBJ2-1, with 7 bases matching TRBD1. The germline CDR1 and CDR2 sequences are SNHLY and FYNNEI. This CDR3 has 14 amino acids. Trimming took 3 bases from V and 5 from J; bases not matched to a gene: 4. CDR3 nucleotides: TGTGCCAGCAGTGACGGGACAGATGACAATGAGCAGTTCTTC. It codes for CASSDGTDDNEQFF.

This clonotype occurred a few times. This chain joins TRBV4-3 and TRBJ2-3, with D tentatively TRBD1 (6 bases). Between the trimmed V and J ends, which lost 4 bases and 7 bases, there was a span of 12 bases. CDR1 is LGHNA and CDR2 is YSLEER in the germline V gene. The CDR3 contains 13 residues. CDR3 DNA sequence: TGCGCCAGCAGCCGAACAGGGTCGAATACGCAGTATTTT. Its translation: CASSRTGSNTQYF.

The chain has TRBV25-1 and TRBJ1-2; D gene uncertain. From germline, CDR1 is MGHDK and CDR2 SYGVNS. The CDR3 has 14 residues. Trimming pared 4 bases from V and 1 base from J, leaving 10 bases between. CDR3 DNA sequence: TGTGCCAGCAGTGCTCTAGGATATAACTATGGCTACACCTTC. Translating gives CASSALGYNYGYTF.

In its sample, this clonotype was seen once. The chain carries TRBV2 and TRBJ2-6; D uncertain. Germline-derived CDR1 and CDR2 are SNHLY and FYNNEI. The CDR3 loop spans 14 amino acids. Trimming removed 3 bases at V and 5 bases at J, with 8 bases between. DNA for the CDR3: TGTGCCAGCAGTGATCAGAATAGGGCCAACGTCCTGACTTTC. This sequence encodes CASSDQNRANVLTF.

This chain joins TRBV10-3 and TRBJ2-1; D might be TRBD1 or TRBD2, each matching 5 bases. Trimming cost V 8 bases and J 1 base, with 12 bases left between them. CDR1 is ENHRY and CDR2 is SYGVKD in the germline V gene. The CDR3 runs 14 residues. CDR3 region: CAISGAQSYNEQFF. CDR3 DNA: TGTGCCATCTCCGGGGCCCAATCCTACAATGAGCAGTTCTTC.

The genes are TRBV7-2 and TRBJ2-4; D possibly corresponds to TRBD1 (5 bases). CDR3 length: 16 residues. V was clipped by 1 base and J by 0 bases, with 10 bases between them. Per the germline V gene, CDR1 is SGHTA and CDR2 is FQGNSA. CDR3 DNA: TGTGCCAGCAGCTTAGACGCAGGGATAGCCAAAAACATTCAGTACTTC. Translating gives CASSLDAGIAKNIQYF.

This chain uses TRBV15 with TRBJ2-1, with 9 positions matching TRBD1. The germline CDR1 and CDR2 sequences are LNHNV and YYDKDF (reference sequence). J was trimmed by 5 bases and V by 8 bases; bases with no gene match: 7. The CDR3 consists of 14 residues. CDR3 amino acids: CATLGQGRDNEQFF. CDR3 DNA: TGTGCCACCCTCGGACAGGGGAGGGACAATGAGCAGTTCTTC.

This chain links TRBV5-1 with TRBJ2-3; tentative D call: TRBD1 (5 bases). V was pared by 2 bases and J by 1 base, with 8 bases between. The V gene's germline CDR1 is SGHRS and CDR2 YFSETQ. CDR3 length equals 14 residues. The CDR3 here is CASSLQARTDTQYF. CDR3 DNA sequence: TGCGCCAGCAGCTTACAGGCTCGCACAGATACGCAGTATTTT. Together with reference TRBV5-1 and TRBJ2-3, the CDR3 gives the full variable domain: KAGVTQTPRYLIKTRGQQVTLSCSPISGHRSVSWYQQTPGQGLQFLFEYFSETQRNKGNFPGRFSGRQFSNSRSEMNVSTLELGDSALYLCASSLQARTDTQYFGPGTRLTVL.

This clonotype turned up a few times. The rearrangement links TRBV6-6 to TRBJ2-1; 14 bases map to TRBD2. V lost 6 bases, J lost 3 bases, and 4 bases stayed unmatched. The CDR3 sequence is 16 residues long. Looked up from germline, CDR1 is MNHNY and CDR2 is SVGAGI (reference sequence). The CDR3 here is CASRDGTSGSYNEQFF. In nucleotides, the CDR3 is TGTGCCAGCAGAGACGGGACTAGCGGGAGCTACAATGAGCAGTTCTTC.

The V gene is TRBV4-1, the J gene TRBJ2-7; 7 positions agree with TRBD2. The germline CDR1 and CDR2 sequences are MGHRA and YSYEKL. The CDR3 runs to 14 residues. Unmatched junction bases numbered 7, after V lost 4 bases and J lost 4 bases. CDR3 sequence reads: CASSPRSGGYEQYF. CDR3 coding DNA: TGCGCCAGCAGCCCCCGGTCGGGGGGATACGAGCAGTACTTC.

This clonotype occurred a few times. The chain is built from TRBV20-1 and TRBJ2-3; perhaps D is TRBD1 or TRBD2 (5 bases each). The CDR3 runs 12 residues. Germline CDR1 is DFQATT and CDR2 is SNEGSKA (reference sequence). V was clipped by 6 bases and J by 8 bases, with 15 bases between them. CDR3 bases: TGCAGTGCCGAGAGAGGTGGGGGTACGCAGTATTTT. Its translation: CSAERGGGTQYF.

V is TRBV18 and J is TRBJ2-7, with D perhaps TRBD1 or TRBD2 (5 bases each). V was cut by 3 bases and J by 0 bases, with 24 bases left in between. Germline V CDR1 and CDR2: KGHSH, LQKENI. The CDR3 is 19 amino acids. Here the CDR3 reads CASSPAGEVSSGHSYEQYF. For the CDR3, the DNA is TGTGCCAGCTCACCGGCTGGGGAAGTTTCGAGCGGACACTCCTACGAGCAGTACTTC.

The chain links TRBV4-3 to TRBJ2-4; D is tentatively TRBD1 or TRBD2 (6 bases each). Germline V gene data show CDR1 as LGHNA and CDR2 as YSLEER. The CDR3 consists of 17 residues. The ends were cut back, 0 bases at V and 13 bases at J, with 25 bases in the middle. The CDR3 spells CASSQDTGGEHLRGQYF. CDR3 in DNA: TGCGCCAGCAGCCAAGATACCGGAGGGGAACACCTTAGGGGGCAGTACTTC.

This clonotype was observed a few times. The chain links TRBV6-1 to TRBJ2-3, with 11 bases lining up with TRBD2. Trimming at V came to 7 bases and at J to 5 bases, leaving 8 bases not matched to a gene. This CDR3 spans 15 amino acids. Looked up from germline, CDR1 is MNHNS and CDR2 is SASEGT. The CDR3: CASTASGGLGDTQYF. As DNA, the CDR3 is TGTGCCAGCACCGCTAGCGGGGGGCTAGGAGATACGCAGTATTTT.

The gene calls are TRBV7-2 and TRBJ2-3, with D possibly TRBD2 on 6 matching bases. The CDR3 has 16 amino acids. The V gene lost 5 bases and the J gene lost 0 bases, with 15 bases spanning the gap. In germline, CDR1 is SGHTA, CDR2 FQGNSA. CDR3 bases: TGTGCCAGCAGCGTAGAAGCGGGCCTGAGCACAGATACGCAGTATTTT. Amino acid sequence: CASSVEAGLSTDTQYF.

V and J are TRBV7-2 and TRBJ1-4; D may be TRBD1 (6 bases). V was pared by 5 bases and J by 8 bases, with 15 bases between. The CDR3 sequence is 14 residues long. Germline V lookup: CDR1 SGHTA, CDR2 FQGNSA. The chain's CDR3 is CASSQGTTGEKLFF. DNA for the CDR3: TGTGCCAGCAGCCAGGGGACTACTGGGGAAAAACTGTTTTTT.

The chain links TRBV2 to TRBJ2-1; 7 positions match TRBD1. The CDR3 spans 14 residues. Germline V CDR1 and CDR2: SNHLY, FYNNEI. The V segment lost 4 bases and the J segment 6 bases; nucleotides outside the gene matches: 6. The DNA for the CDR3 is TGTGCCAGCAGTGCCGACAGGGTGGGCAATGAGCAGTTCTTC. Its translation is CASSADRVGNEQFF.

V usage is TRBV27 and J usage is TRBJ2-1, with TRBD1 matching 8 bases. This CDR3 has 15 amino acids. With 5 bases clipped from V and 4 bases from J, the junction kept 7 bases outside the gene matches. Per germline, CDR1 MNHEY and CDR2 SMNVEV (reference sequence). The CDR3 reads CASSKPGQDYNEQFF. CDR3 sequence (DNA): TGTGCCAGCAGTAAACCGGGACAGGATTACAATGAGCAGTTCTTC.

This clonotype was counted a few times. This chain connects TRBV15 to TRBJ2-7; 8 bases are shared with TRBD1. This CDR3 has 15 amino acids. With 3 bases clipped from V and 3 bases from J, the junction kept 7 bases outside the gene matches. The germline V gene encodes CDR1 LNHNV and CDR2 YYDKDF (reference sequence). The chain's CDR3 is CATSSSRQGNYEQYF. As DNA, the CDR3 is TGTGCCACCAGCAGCTCACGACAGGGGAACTACGAGCAGTACTTC.

The chain links TRBV20-1 to TRBJ2-4; 13 bases are shared with TRBD2. The J call may be incorrect, as the DNA end agrees better with TRBJ2-7. Germline CDR1 is DFQATT and CDR2 is SNEGSKA (reference sequence). CDR3 length equals 15 residues. CDR3 region: CSASRTSGGTYEQYF. CDR3 in DNA: TGCAGTGCTTCCCGGACTAGCGGGGGAACCTACGAGCAGTACTTC.